The clone carrying this T cell receptor (beta chain) was observed at least ten times. TCRbeta library construction was performed incorporating unique molecular identifiers. TCRdb analysed the PCR reads with MiXCR anew, one entry per CDR3 protein. This sample has around 92,000 distinct CDR3 sequences, with 9% to 15% found just once. This entry comes from a study of T-cell reconstitution after alpha-beta-depleted transplantation in children. The trim removed 5 bases at V and 7 bases at J, leaving 10 bases unmatched. Germline CDR1 is DFQATT and CDR2 is SNEGSKA (reference sequence). The CDR3 consists of 15 residues.

The specimen comprised PBMCs from the stem cell graft donor, sampled from the stem cell graft. This TCR derives from a human donor who donated a stem cell graft to a child with inherited bone marrow failure. The chain links TRBV20-1 to TRBJ1-6; the match to TRBD1 covers 8 bases. Written as DNA, the CDR3 is TGCAGTGCTGGCAGCAGGGGGCTTCGGAATTCACCCCTCCACTTT. Encoded protein: CSAGSRGLRNSPLHF.